The clone carrying this T cell receptor beta chain was seen a handful of times. Some clones are missing from TCRdb's copy, which holds only in-frame ones; the method was immunoSEQ multiplex PCR. This sample has under 65,000 clones, with 75% to 90% found just once. This sample is part of a study of blood T cell repertoires in COVID-19. Study information: The origin of the acute and convalescent COVID-19 samples was the United States, Italy and Spain. The analysed material was cDNA or gDNA that came from T cells, B-cell-depleted T cells, or PBMCs.

Germline CDR1 and CDR2: SGHRS and YFSETQ. V lost 1 base to trimming and J lost 8 bases; unmatched junction nucleotides: 10. CDR3 length equals 15 residues. The sample comprised peripheral blood. The clonotype was recovered from a man aged 55 to 70 with acute or convalescent COVID-19. The chain combines TRBV5-1 with TRBJ1-2; 8 bases line up with TRBD1. The CDR3 loop reads CASSLTPTGARGYTF. As DNA, the CDR3 is TGCGCCAGCAGCTTGACCCCGACAGGGGCGAGAGGCTACACCTTC.